This TCR beta chain is from a study of OX40 agonist ivuxolimab in advanced cancers. Study summary: Partial response was recorded in three patients: one hepatocellular carcinoma and two cutaneous melanoma cases.

The method was immunoSEQ multiplex PCR; TCRdb's version includes in-frame clones alone and lacks a portion of them. The sample has approximately 10,000 clones, around four fifths seen once; the top ten hold roughly 29%. The V gene's germline CDR1 is MNHEY and CDR2 SMNVEV (reference sequence). This CDR3 has 15 residues. V lost 5 bases to trimming and J lost 5 bases; unmatched junction nucleotides: 7. This TCR was recovered from an adult with an advanced solid tumor such as melanoma, head and neck, liver or kidney cancer. The sample here was CD4+ or CD8+ T cells sorted from blood, taken in a trial of the OX40 agonist ivuxolimab. The chain links TRBV27 to TRBJ2-5; TRBD1 matches 11 bases. The CDR3 DNA is TGTGCCAGCAGTACAGGACAGGGGGCTTGGGAGACCCAGTACTTC. It is translated as CASSTGQGAWETQYF.